This TCR beta chain was obtained from a study of cytomegalovirus exposure and HLA in healthy donors. PCR primers comprised 60 Vbeta and 13 Jbeta primers. Sequencing used immunoSEQ multiplex PCR; TCRdb keeps in-frame clones, though not all of them. The sample consists of 150,000 or so clones, roughly 85% of them appearing once. Study-level findings and limits: Researchers reportedly found TCR beta sequences accurately predicted most subjects' HLA-A and HLA-B alleles. Later work associated fewer than 20,000 TCR beta sequences with HLA alleles at 0.05 false discovery rate. In vitro, three CMV-associated chains proved specific for CMV antigens.

Healthy bone marrow donors made up the cohort. This clone turned up a few times. The antigen remains unidentified. Germline CDR1 is SGHVS and CDR2 is FNYEAQ. V was shortened by 1 base and J by 3 bases, with 8 bases between the two germline ends. This CDR3 has 14 residues. The sequenced material came from PBMCs. V and J are TRBV7-6 and TRBJ2-3; TRBD1 is a possible D gene (6 bases). This clonotype originated in a young man in good health and CMV-seropositive. DNA for the CDR3: TGTGCCAGCAGCTTAGAGGGGGTTACAGATACGCAGTATTTT. It encodes CASSLEGVTDTQYF.